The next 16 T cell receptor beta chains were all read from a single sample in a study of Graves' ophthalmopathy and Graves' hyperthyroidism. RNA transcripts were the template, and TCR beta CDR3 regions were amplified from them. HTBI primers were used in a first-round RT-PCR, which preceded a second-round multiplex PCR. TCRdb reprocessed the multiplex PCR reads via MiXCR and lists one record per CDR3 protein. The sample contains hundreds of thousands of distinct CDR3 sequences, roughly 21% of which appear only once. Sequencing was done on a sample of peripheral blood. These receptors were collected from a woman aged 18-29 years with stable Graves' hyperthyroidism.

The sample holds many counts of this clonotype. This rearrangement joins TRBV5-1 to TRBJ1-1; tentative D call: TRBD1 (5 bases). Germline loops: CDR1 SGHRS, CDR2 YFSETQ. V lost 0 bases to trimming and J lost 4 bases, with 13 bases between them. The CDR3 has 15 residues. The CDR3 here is CASSLAAGRGTEAFF. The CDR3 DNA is TGCGCCAGCAGCTTGGCGGCAGGGCGGGGCACTGAAGCTTTCTTT.

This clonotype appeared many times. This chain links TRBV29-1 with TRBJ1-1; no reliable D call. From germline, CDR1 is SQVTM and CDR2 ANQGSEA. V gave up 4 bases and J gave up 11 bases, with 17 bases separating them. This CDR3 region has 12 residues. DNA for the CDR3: TGCAGCGTTGCCCCGTCCGGGTTTGGCGCTTTCTTT. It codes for CSVAPSGFGAFF.

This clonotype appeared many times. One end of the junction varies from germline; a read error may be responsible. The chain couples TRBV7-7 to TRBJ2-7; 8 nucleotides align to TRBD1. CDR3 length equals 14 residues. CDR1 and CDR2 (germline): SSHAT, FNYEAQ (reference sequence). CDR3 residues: CASSLQGAGYEQYF. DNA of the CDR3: TGTGCTAGCAGCTTGCAGGGGGCCGGCTACGAGCAGTACTTC.

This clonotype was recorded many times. The CDR3 DNA sequence: TGTGCCAGCAGCTTAGGAGCGGGGGACAGCTACGAGCAGTACTTC. This sequence encodes CASSLGAGDSYEQYF. The V and J genes are TRBV7-8 and TRBJ2-7; D might be TRBD2 (8 bases). CDR3 length equals 15 residues. The germline CDR1 and CDR2 sequences are SGHVS and FQNEAQ. V dropped 1 base and J dropped 3 bases, with 13 bases sitting between them.

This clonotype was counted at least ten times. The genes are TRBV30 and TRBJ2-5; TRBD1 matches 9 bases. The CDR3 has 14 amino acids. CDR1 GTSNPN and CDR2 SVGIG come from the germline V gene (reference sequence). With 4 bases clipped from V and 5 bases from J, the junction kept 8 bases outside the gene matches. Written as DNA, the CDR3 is TGTGCCTGGAACCGGGACAGGGATTGGGAGACCCAGTACTTC. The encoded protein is CAWNRDRDWETQYF.

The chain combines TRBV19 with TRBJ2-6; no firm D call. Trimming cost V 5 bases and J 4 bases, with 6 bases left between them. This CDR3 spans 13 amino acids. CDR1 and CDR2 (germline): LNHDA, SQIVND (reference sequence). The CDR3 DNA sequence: TGTGCCAGTAGTGCCTCGGGGGCCAACGTCCTGACTTTC. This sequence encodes CASSASGANVLTF.

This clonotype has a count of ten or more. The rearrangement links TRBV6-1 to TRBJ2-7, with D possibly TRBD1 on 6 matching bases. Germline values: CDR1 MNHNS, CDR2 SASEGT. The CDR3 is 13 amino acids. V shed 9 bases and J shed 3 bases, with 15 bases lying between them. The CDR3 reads CASTDSSYYEQYF. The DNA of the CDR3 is TGTGCCAGTACGGACAGTTCTTACTACGAGCAGTACTTC.

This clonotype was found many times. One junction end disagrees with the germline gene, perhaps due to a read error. As DNA, the CDR3 is TGTGCCAGCTCACCACGCTTTCCCGCTTTGGGACAGGGCCTGGGACAGCAGTACTTT. Protein product: CASSPRFPALGQGLGQQYF. The chain links TRBV18 to TRBJ2-7; TRBD1 agrees at 9 bases. This CDR3 spans 19 amino acids. Germline V gives CDR1 KGHSH, CDR2 LQKENI.

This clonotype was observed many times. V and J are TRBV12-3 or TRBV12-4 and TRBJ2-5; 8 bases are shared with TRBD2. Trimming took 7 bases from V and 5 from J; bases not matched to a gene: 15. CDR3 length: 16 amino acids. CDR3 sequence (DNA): TGTGCCAGCACCCTTCGGGGGGTTAGCGGGATGGAGACCCAGTACTTC. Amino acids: CASTLRGVSGMETQYF.

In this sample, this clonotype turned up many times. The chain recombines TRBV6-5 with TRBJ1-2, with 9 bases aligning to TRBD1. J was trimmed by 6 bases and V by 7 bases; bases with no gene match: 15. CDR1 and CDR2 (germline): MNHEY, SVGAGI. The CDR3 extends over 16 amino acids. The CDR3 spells CASTPRRSWDRDGYTF. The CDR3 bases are TGTGCCAGCACCCCGAGGAGGTCGTGGGACAGGGATGGCTACACCTTC.

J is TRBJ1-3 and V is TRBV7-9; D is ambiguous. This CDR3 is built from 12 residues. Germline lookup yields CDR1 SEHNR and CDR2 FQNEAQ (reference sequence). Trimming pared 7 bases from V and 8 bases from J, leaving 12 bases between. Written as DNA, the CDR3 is TGTGCCAGCACCTCAGCTTGGGACACCATATATTTT. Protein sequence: CASTSAWDTIYF. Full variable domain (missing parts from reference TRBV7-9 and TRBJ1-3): DTGVSQNPRHKITKRGQNVTFRCDPISEHNRLYWYRQTLGQGPEFLTYFQNEAQLEKSRLLSDRFSAERPKGSFSTLEIQRTEQGDSAMYLCASTSAWDTIYFGEGSWLTVV.

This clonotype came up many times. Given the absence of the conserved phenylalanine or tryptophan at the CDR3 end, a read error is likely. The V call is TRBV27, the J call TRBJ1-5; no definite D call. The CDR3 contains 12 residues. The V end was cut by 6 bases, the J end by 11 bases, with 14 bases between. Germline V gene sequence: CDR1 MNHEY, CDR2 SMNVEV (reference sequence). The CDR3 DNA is TGTGCCAGCAGGGATCATGCCCGGACCCAGCATGTT. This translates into CASRDHARTQHV.

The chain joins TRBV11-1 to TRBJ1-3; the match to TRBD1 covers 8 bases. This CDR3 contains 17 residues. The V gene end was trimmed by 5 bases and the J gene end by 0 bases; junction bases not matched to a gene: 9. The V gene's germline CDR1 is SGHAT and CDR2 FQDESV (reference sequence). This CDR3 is CASSPTGGPSSGNTIYF. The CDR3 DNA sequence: TGTGCCAGCAGCCCTACAGGGGGTCCAAGCTCTGGAAACACCATATATTTT.

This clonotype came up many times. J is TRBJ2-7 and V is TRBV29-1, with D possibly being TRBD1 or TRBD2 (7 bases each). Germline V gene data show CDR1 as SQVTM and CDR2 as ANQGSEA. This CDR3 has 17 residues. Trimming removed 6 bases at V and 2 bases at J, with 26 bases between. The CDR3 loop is CSVGVQGVRGRAYEQYF. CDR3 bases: TGCAGCGTGGGGGTTCAGGGGGTCCGCGGGAGAGCCTACGAGCAGTACTTC.

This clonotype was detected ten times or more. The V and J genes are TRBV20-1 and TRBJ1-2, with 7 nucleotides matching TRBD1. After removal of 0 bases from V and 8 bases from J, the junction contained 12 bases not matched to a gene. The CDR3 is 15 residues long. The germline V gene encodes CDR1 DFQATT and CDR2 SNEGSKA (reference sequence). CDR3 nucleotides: TGCAGTGCTAGAGACCTGACAGGGTCGGGTATAGGCTACACCTTC. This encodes CSARDLTGSGIGYTF.

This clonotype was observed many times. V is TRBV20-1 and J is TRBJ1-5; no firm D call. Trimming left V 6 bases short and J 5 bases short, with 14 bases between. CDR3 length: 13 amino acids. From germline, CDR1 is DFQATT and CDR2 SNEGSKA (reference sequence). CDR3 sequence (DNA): TGCAGTGCCACTAGGGCGGTACATCAGCCCCAGCATTTT. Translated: CSATRAVHQPQHF.